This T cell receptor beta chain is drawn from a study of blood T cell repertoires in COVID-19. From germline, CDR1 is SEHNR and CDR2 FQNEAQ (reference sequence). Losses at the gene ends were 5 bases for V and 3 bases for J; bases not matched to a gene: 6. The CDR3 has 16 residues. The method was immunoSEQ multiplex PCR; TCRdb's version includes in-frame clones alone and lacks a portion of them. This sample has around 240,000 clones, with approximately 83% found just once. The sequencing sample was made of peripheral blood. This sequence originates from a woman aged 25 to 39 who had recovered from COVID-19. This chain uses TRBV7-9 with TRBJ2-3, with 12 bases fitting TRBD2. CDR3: CASSLTSGGFTDTQYF. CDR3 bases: TGTGCCAGCAGCCTAACTAGCGGGGGGTTTACAGATACGCAGTATTTT.